The TCR beta chain described here comes from a study of blood T cell repertoires in COVID-19 (TCRdb year 2020). Background on the whole study: The collaborator samples originated in the United States, Italy and Spain and spanned the acute and convalescent phases of COVID-19. The material from the prospective study consisted of cDNA or gDNA derived from T cells, B-cell-depleted T cells, or PBMCs. The dataset comprised deeply sampled blood TCRbeta repertoires from subjects exposed to, actively infected with, or recovered from COVID-19. The repertoires were released in a freely available public database meant as a resource for research on the immune response to SARS-CoV-2. Samples were obtained from the ongoing ImmuneRACE study (first 160 participants) and from 1,254 subjects provided by 6 global collaborators. A de-identified subject ID, COVID-19 status, age in years and sex were almost always included in the sample metadata. Where available, HLA class I and class II types were taken from metadata supplied by the sample provider and were not determined by assay-based typing. General study outcomes and caveats: How much clinical and demographic metadata was included differed by source and by participant, and the metadata was provided uncurated.

One collaborating source in Seattle enrolled patients while the patients were actively infected and followed the patients over time throughout the course of disease. Collaborating institutions collected whole blood in K2EDTA tubes following their own protocols. For TCRbeta analysis, collaborators shipped samples in one of three forms: frozen whole blood, isolated PBMCs, or DNA extracted from either of those sample types. TCRbeta CDR3 regions were amplified from genomic DNA using the immunoSEQ Assay, a bias-controlled multiplex PCR. In the original analysis: The number of nucleated cells in each sample was estimated from the amplification of reference gene primers within the assay. To quantify the absolute abundance of each unique TCRbeta CDR3 rearrangement, sequence reads were collapsed and filtered. For each sample, productive Simpson clonality was calculated as the square root of Simpson's diversity index over productive rearrangements. TCRdb holds this immuneACCESS table with in-frame rearrangements only. Some clones are missing; in checked studies, unresolved V genes explain under half, and the rest has no known cause. Clone size and V and J calls were adopted from that table, with D and trimming inferred from the DNA. A total of about 320,000 clones appear in this sample, around nine tenths of them only once. The ten largest clones add up to around 10% of the sample.

Note on this clone: Its antigen is not yet known. Base qualities are not recorded, but no much larger clone differs from it by a single base.

V sheds 6 bases and J sheds 4 bases, leaving 12 bases between their ends. Based on the germline V gene (reference sequence), the CDR1 and CDR2 sequences are SEHNR and FQNEAQ. The CDR3, cysteine through phenylalanine, is 13 amino acids long. Of the read, only the CDR3 DNA is kept; its 39 bases are in frame from base 1. The chain links TRBV7-9 with TRBJ2-5; TRBD2 is possibly the D segment (6 matching bases). The specimen was peripheral blood. The clonotype originates from a woman aged 25 to 39 with COVID-19, enrolled during active disease. The CDR3: CASRALGGETQYF. DNA sequence: TGTGCCAGCAGAGCCTTGGGAGGAGAGACCCAGTACTTC.